The T cell receptor (beta chain) under discussion was sequenced for a study of shared clonotypes between healthy human individuals. Study overall: In total, the donors were two women and a few men aged 18 to 49.

Positively selected for CCR7, the CD45RO-negative cells used as naive CD8 cells excluded terminally differentiated effector memory CD45RA+ cells. Sequencing used immunoSEQ multiplex PCR; TCRdb keeps in-frame clones, though not all of them. The table shows around 2,100,000 clones, with approximately 94% occurring only once. Comments on this clone: Different DNA sequences within this sample yield the same CDR3.

The CDR3 runs 14 residues. V gave up 0 bases and J gave up 2 bases; unmatched junction bases: 2. Germline CDR1 and CDR2: SGDLS and YYNGEE. Material for sequencing was naive CD8+ T cells sorted from blood. This chain joins TRBV9 and TRBJ2-7; 7 positions match TRBD2. This clonotype originated in a man between 18 and 35 years old in good health. CDR3 nucleotides: TGTGCCAGCAGCGTAGAGGGAGGGGCCTACGAGCAGTACTTC. As protein: CASSVEGGAYEQYF.